Each of the 16 T cell receptor beta chains below was sequenced from the same sample in a study of technical replicates of blood from several donors. Sequenced by immunoSEQ multiplex PCR; TCRdb stores in-frame clones only, minus some. This sample has some 77,000 clones, with 96% found just once. The sequenced material came from T cells isolated from PBMCs. The receptors come from a human donor in good health.

This clone was observed a single time. The gene calls are TRBV7-3 and TRBJ1-3; 10 bases match TRBD1. Germline assignment: CDR1 SGHTA and CDR2 FQGTGA. The CDR3 loop spans 16 amino acids. Trimming removed 0 bases from V and 4 bases from J; junction bases left unmatched: 3. This chain's CDR3 is CASSLTAGQGGNTIYF. The DNA of the CDR3 is TGTGCCAGCAGCTTAACGGCGGGACAGGGGGGAAACACCATATATTTT.

The J gene is TRBJ2-2, the V gene TRBV5-6; the match to TRBD1 covers 7 bases. This CDR3 has 16 residues. Germline lookup yields CDR1 SGHDT and CDR2 YYEEEE. The junction had 10 bases not matched to a gene; V was cut back by 4 bases and J by 4 bases. The CDR3: CASSVPRQGFTGELFF. DNA of the CDR3: TGTGCCAGCAGCGTACCGAGACAGGGATTCACCGGGGAGCTGTTTTTT.

This chain uses TRBV7-8 with TRBJ2-3, with 8 nucleotides matching TRBD2. CDR1 SGHVS and CDR2 FQNEAQ come from the germline V gene. Trimming removed 2 bases from V and 3 bases from J; junction bases left unmatched: 10. The CDR3 is 17 residues long. The CDR3, as DNA: TGTGCCAGCAGCTTATACGGCCAGCGGGAGTTTACAGATACGCAGTATTTT. As protein: CASSLYGQREFTDTQYF. Filled out from reference TRBV7-8 and TRBJ2-3, the complete variable domain reads GAGVSQSPRYKVAKRGQDVALRCDPISGHVSLFWYQQALGQGPEFLTYFQNEAQLDKSGLPSDRFFAERPEGSVSTLKIQRTQQEDSAVYLCASSLYGQREFTDTQYFGPGTRLTVL.

The CDR3 sequence: CASSPRQGQNTEAFF. DNA of the CDR3: TGTGCCAGCAGCCCTAGACAGGGGCAGAACACTGAAGCTTTCTTT. The rearrangement joins TRBV4-2 to TRBJ1-1; 8 positions match TRBD1. Per the germline V gene, CDR1 is LGHNA and CDR2 is YNFKEQ. V was pared by 4 bases and J by 1 base, with 5 bases of the junction left unmatched. The CDR3 runs to 15 residues.

The chain recombines TRBV7-4 with TRBJ2-4, with 14 bases matching TRBD2. CDR1 and CDR2 from the germline V gene are SGHVT and SQSDAQ. The trim removed 5 bases at V and 2 bases at J, leaving 20 bases unmatched. CDR3 length: 22 amino acids. CDR3 in amino acids: CASSLGSGTSGREGVTKNIQYF. CDR3 nucleotides: TGTGCCAGCAGCCTCGGATCCGGGACTAGCGGGAGAGAGGGTGTTACCAAAAACATTCAGTACTTC.

This chain joins TRBV19 and TRBJ1-2, with unresolved D. CDR1 LNHDA and CDR2 SQIVND come from the germline V gene (reference sequence). Between the trimmed V and J ends, which lost 0 bases and 2 bases, there was a span of 10 bases. This CDR3 is 15 amino acids long. CDR3 sequence: CASSIDPNTNYGYTF. The CDR3 DNA reads as TGTGCCAGTAGTATAGATCCGAACACCAACTATGGCTACACCTTC. Full variable domain (outside the CDR3, taken from reference TRBV19 and TRBJ1-2): DGGITQSPKYLFRKEGQNVTLSCEQNLNHDAMYWYRQDPGQGLRLIYYSQIVNDFQKGDIAEGYSVSREKKESFPLTVTSAQKNPTAFYLCASSIDPNTNYGYTFGSGTRLTVV.

This chain joins TRBV5-1 and TRBJ2-7; 10 positions match TRBD1. Germline loops: CDR1 SGHRS, CDR2 YFSETQ. CDR3 length: 14 residues. The V and J ends lost 3 bases and 4 bases, in that order; junction bases with no gene match: 4. The DNA for the CDR3 is TGCGCCAGCAGCTCGGGACAGGGGAGGTACGAGCAGTACTTC. Residues: CASSSGQGRYEQYF. Drawing the rest from reference TRBV5-1 and TRBJ2-7, the complete variable domain is KAGVTQTPRYLIKTRGQQVTLSCSPISGHRSVSWYQQTPGQGLQFLFEYFSETQRNKGNFPGRFSGRQFSNSRSEMNVSTLELGDSALYLCASSSGQGRYEQYFGPGTRLTVT.

V gene TRBV2 combines with J gene TRBJ1-5; the D is unclear. Germline V gene lookup returns CDR1 SNHLY and CDR2 FYNNEI. This CDR3 region has 15 residues. V lost 0 bases, J lost 4 bases, and 10 bases lay in between. The DNA of the CDR3 is TGTGCCAGCAGTGAAGCACCCGGTTCTAATCAGCCCCAGCATTTT. It yields the protein CASSEAPGSNQPQHF.

The rearrangement links TRBV4-1 to TRBJ2-2, with D perhaps matching TRBD1 (5 bases). Germline values: CDR1 MGHRA, CDR2 YSYEKL. Trimming took 7 bases from V and 4 from J, leaving 10 bases between them. The CDR3 consists of 13 residues. CDR3 coding DNA: TGCGCCAGCACCACAAGGGGCACCGGGGAGCTGTTTTTT. As protein: CASTTRGTGELFF.

This clone was counted a single time. DNA for the CDR3: TGTGCCAGCAGCGGGCGGGGTAACTATGGCTACACCTTC. This gives the protein CASSGRGNYGYTF. The chain carries TRBV6-1 and TRBJ1-2; unclear D gene. There are 13 residues in the CDR3. Germline V gene lookup returns CDR1 MNHNS and CDR2 SASEGT. V shed 6 bases and J shed 1 base, with 9 bases lying between them.

This sequence joins TRBV21-1 and TRBJ2-2; the table calls TRBD2, which could not be checked here. TRBV21-1 is a known pseudogene. The CDR3 contains 17 residues. In DNA form, the CDR3 reads TGTGCCAGCAGCGCGGGACGTCTGACATTGAACACCGGGGAGCTGTTTTTT. Translating gives CASSAGRLTLNTGELFF.

The chain recombines TRBV7-2 with TRBJ1-4; 7 nucleotides agree with TRBD1. In germline, CDR1 is SGHTA, CDR2 FQGNSA. This CDR3 spans 17 amino acids. Losses at the gene ends were 5 bases for V and 1 base for J; bases not matched to a gene: 10. CDR3 DNA: TGTGCCAGCAGCACCGTAACAGGGGCCGGAACTAATGAAAAACTGTTTTTT. This codes for CASSTVTGAGTNEKLFF.

The genes are TRBV7-2 and TRBJ2-1; D unclear. Germline lookup yields CDR1 SGHTA and CDR2 FQGNSA. V was shortened by 1 base and J by 0 bases, with 7 bases between the two germline ends. The CDR3 sequence is 15 residues long. In nucleotides, the CDR3 is TGTGCCAGCAGCTTAGAAGCGAGCTCCTACAATGAGCAGTTCTTC. Its translation is CASSLEASSYNEQFF.

The V and J genes are TRBV5-1 and TRBJ2-7, with D perhaps matching TRBD2 (5 bases). Germline-derived CDR1 and CDR2 are SGHRS and YFSETQ. With 4 bases removed from V and 1 base from J, the gap between germline ends came to 9 bases. The CDR3 has 13 amino acids. The CDR3 DNA reads as TGCGCCAGCAGCCCACTAGAGTCCTACGAGCAGTACTTC. It translates to CASSPLESYEQYF.

J is TRBJ1-4 and V is TRBV7-8, with D perhaps matching TRBD1 (5 bases). Trimming took 6 bases from V and 7 from J, leaving 15 bases between them. Germline loops: CDR1 SGHVS, CDR2 FQNEAQ. The CDR3 sequence is 14 residues long. As DNA, the CDR3 is TGTGCCAGCAGGGGGCAGGAGGGAGGTGAAAAACTGTTTTTT. It translates to CASRGQEGGEKLFF.

The rearrangement uses TRBV12-5 and TRBJ2-1, with TRBD2 as a possible D gene (6 bases). CDR3 length: 21 amino acids. V lost 1 base and J 0 bases, leaving 25 bases between the germline ends. CDR1 is LGHNT and CDR2 is FRNRAP in the germline V gene. Written as DNA, the CDR3 is TGTGCTAGTGGTTTGGCCCCATATCTAGCGCCACAAGAGAGCTCCTACAATGAGCAGTTCTTC. Translation: CASGLAPYLAPQESSYNEQFF.